This T cell receptor (beta chain) was identified during a study of cytomegalovirus exposure and HLA in healthy donors. Study context: Some 180 million T cells yielded 117 million unique TCR beta sequences in earlier analysis. Study outcomes and limitations: It was reported that the classifier diagnosed cytomegalovirus status with high specificity and sensitivity in both the original and validation cohorts. For most subjects, TCR beta sequences were reported to predict HLA-A and HLA-B alleles with accuracy.

The CDR3 has 14 residues. J gave up 7 bases and V 11 bases, and 11 bases lay outside the gene matches. CDR1 ENHRY and CDR2 SYGVKD come from the germline V gene. Note on this clone: Its antigen remains unknown.

The PCR ran on 60 Vbeta and 13 Jbeta primers. In the original workflow: A follow-up analysis tallied 73 million or so unique TCR beta chains, some 11 million shared. Using immunoSEQ multiplex PCR, the repertoire was profiled, and TCRdb retains in-frame clones only, with some absent. V and J calls and clone size are as listed in that table; D and trimming were resolved from the DNA. The sample shows approximately 140,000 clones, approximately 77% of them seen only once. The clonotype comes from a woman aged 55-69 years in good health and CMV-seronegative. V usage is TRBV10-3 and J usage is TRBJ2-1, with 10 nucleotides matching TRBD1. Source material: PBMCs. This CDR3 reads CAHQRQGAINEQFF. The DNA of the CDR3 is TGTGCCCATCAGAGACAGGGGGCAATTAATGAGCAGTTCTTC.